A selection of T cell receptor beta chains follows, all from one sample in a study of T cell responses to AZD1222 COVID-19 vaccine. Sequenced by immunoSEQ multiplex PCR; TCRdb stores in-frame clones only, minus some. The sample includes under 250,000 clones, just over 90% of them seen just once. The sequences come from peripheral blood, collected on day 0 of MenACWY control vaccination. The source is an adult in good health. The CDR3 runs from the conserved cysteine through the conserved F or W. D genes are given only for firm matches. Part of the rows lack a size; the others show once, few, many or a class for expanded clones.

clone_size	v_call	d_call	j_call	cdr3_nt	cdr3_aa
-	TRBV19	-	TRBJ1-4	TGTGCCAGTAGTAGCCAGAGGACAGTGGGGTCTGAAAAACTGTTTTTT	CASSSQRTVGSEKLFF
-	TRBV6-5	-	TRBJ1-5	TGTGCCAGCAGTTACGCTGGTCAGCCCCAGCATTTT	CASSYAGQPQHF
-	TRBV2	-	TRBJ1-3	TGTGCCAGCAGGGCAAATAGGTTTGGAAACACCATATATTTT	CASRANRFGNTIYF
-	TRBV11-2	-	TRBJ2-3	TGTGCCAGCAGCCGTACGGCGCGACGTCTCGATACGCAGTATTTT	CASSRTARRLDTQYF
once	TRBV28	-	TRBJ2-6	TGTGCCAGCAGTCCAGACAGACCCTCTGGGGCCAACGTCCTGACTTTC	CASSPDRPSGANVLTF
-	TRBV10-3	-	TRBJ1-2	TGTGCCATCAGTGAGTCTGGCAGGGGAACGAATGGCTACACCTTC	CAISESGRGTNGYTF
-	TRBV18	-	TRBJ1-1	TGTGCCAGCTCACCATCCCAGGGGACACTGAACACTGAAGCTTTCTTT	CASSPSQGTLNTEAFF
-	TRBV6-4	-	TRBJ1-6	TGTGCCAGCAGTGACGACCGATTTTCACCCCTCCACTTT	CASSDDRFSPLHF
-	TRBV15	-	TRBJ1-1	TGTGCCACCAGCAGAGTGCCGACAGGTAGGAACACTGAAGCTTTCTTT	CATSRVPTGRNTEAFF
-	TRBV4-1	TRBD2	TRBJ2-3	TGCGCCAGCAGCCAGCAAGCGGGGGGAACCCCAGATACGCAGTATTTT	CASSQQAGGTPDTQYF
-	TRBV3-1/TRBV3-2	-	TRBJ1-1	TGTGCCAGCAGCGATCCGGGTTTGACTGAAGCTTTCTTT	CASSDPGLTEAFF
-	TRBV2	-	TRBJ2-1	TGTGCCAGCAGTGATATAGGGGAGGATGAGCAGTTCTTC	CASSDIGEDEQFF
-	TRBV3-1/TRBV3-2	TRBD2	TRBJ2-5	TGTGCCAGCAGCCCACTCGGCGGGGAGGGCCAGTACTTC	CASSPLGGEGQYF
-	TRBV7-9	-	TRBJ1-2	TGTGCCAGCAGCTTCGACAGCCCTAACTATGGCTACACCTTC	CASSFDSPNYGYTF
-	TRBV4-1	-	TRBJ1-4	TGCGCCAGCAGCCAAGTAGGTTTCCCCTACGAAAAACTGTTTTTT	CASSQVGFPYEKLFF
-	TRBV7-2	-	TRBJ1-2	TGTGCCAGCAGCTCGAACAGCGTCAACTATGGCTACACCTTC	CASSSNSVNYGYTF
-	TRBV7-2	TRBD2	TRBJ2-5	TGTGCCAGCAGCTGGAGAGCGGGGGAAGGGAGGGAGACCCAGTACTTC	CASSWRAGEGRETQYF
-	TRBV4-2	-	TRBJ1-5	TGTGCCAGCAGCCAAGATAGAAGAGGACAGCCCCAGCATTTT	CASSQDRRGQPQHF
once	TRBV6-2/TRBV6-3	-	TRBJ2-3	TGTGCCAGCAGTTACCCTCCTAGGGGGGGCACAGATACGCAGTATTTT	CASSYPPRGGTDTQYF
-	TRBV27	TRBD2	TRBJ2-2	TGTGCCAGCACCCCTGATAGCTCTAGCGGGGGCGACAGGGAGCTGTTTTTT	CASTPDSSSGGDRELFF
-	TRBV5-4	-	TRBJ2-2	TGTGCCAGCAGCTTGGGGGGACGGCTGAACACCGGGGAGCTGTTTTTT	CASSLGGRLNTGELFF
-	TRBV14	-	TRBJ1-5	TGTGCCAGCAGCCAAGGGTTACATCAGCCCCAGCATTTT	CASSQGLHQPQHF
-	TRBV27	TRBD2	TRBJ2-1	TGTGCCAGCAGAGAGATAGCGGGGGGTTACAATGAGCAGTTCTTC	CASREIAGGYNEQFF
-	TRBV12-3/TRBV12-4	-	TRBJ1-5	TGTGCCAGCAGTTTACAGCCCTCGGCCCAGCATTTT	CASSLQPSAQHF
-	TRBV30	-	TRBJ1-2	TGTGCCTGGAGTAAGACAGCGAGCGGCTACACCTTC	CAWSKTASGYTF
-	TRBV18	-	TRBJ2-5	TGTGCCAGCTCACCCCCCACACTCCGGGAGACCCAGTACTTC	CASSPPTLRETQYF
-	TRBV3-1/TRBV3-2	TRBD1	TRBJ1-2	TGTGCCAGCAGCCAAGCGGACAGGGGCCCCTATGGCTACACCTTC	CASSQADRGPYGYTF
-	TRBV18	TRBD2	TRBJ2-1	TGTGCCAGCTCCCCACCGGGGGGAGCCGCCAATGAGCAGTTCTTC	CASSPPGGAANEQFF
-	TRBV5-5	-	TRBJ1-5	TGTGCCAGCAGCCCCAGGTCCCTTCCTAATGAGCCCCAGCATTTT	CASSPRSLPNEPQHF
-	TRBV25-1	TRBD1	TRBJ1-3	TGTGCCAGCAGTGCGGGACAGGGGGCTGGAAACACCATATATTTT	CASSAGQGAGNTIYF
-	TRBV18	TRBD1	TRBJ1-1	TGTGCCAGCTCGCTTAACCGGGACAGGGGGCTTGCTTTCTTT	CASSLNRDRGLAFF
-	TRBV7-6	-	TRBJ2-5	TGTGCCAGCAGCCCCGGGGGTTGGAGAGAGACCCAGTACTTC	CASSPGGWRETQYF
-	TRBV27	TRBD2	TRBJ2-1	TGTGCCAGCAGTCCGGGACTAGCGGGGGCCTTTAGGCAGTTCTTC	CASSPGLAGAFRQFF
-	TRBV2	TRBD2	TRBJ2-1	TGTGCCAGCAGACCAGCGGGGGGTGTCAATGAGCAGTTCTTC	CASRPAGGVNEQFF
-	TRBV6-1	-	TRBJ2-5	TGTGCCAGCAGTGAAATCGGCGGGGGCGGGGAAGAGACCCAGTACTTC	CASSEIGGGGEETQYF
once	TRBV5-5	TRBD1	TRBJ1-2	TGTGCCAGCAGCCCGGGGGACAGGGAGTTGAATGGCTACACCTTC	CASSPGDRELNGYTF
-	TRBV30	TRBD1	TRBJ1-3	TGTGCCTACCACAGGGGTAACTCTGGAAACACCATATATTTT	CAYHRGNSGNTIYF
-	TRBV30	-	TRBJ2-1	TGTGCCTCTTTGGACAGTGACCATGAGCAGTTCTTC	CASLDSDHEQFF
-	TRBV7-2	-	TRBJ2-5	TGTGCCAGCAGAGGGGGGCAGCAAGAGACCCAGTACTTC	CASRGGQQETQYF
once	TRBV7-9	-	TRBJ1-3	TGTGCCAGCAGCTTTCTTACAGGGAGCTCTGGAAACACCATATATTTT	CASSFLTGSSGNTIYF
-	TRBV5-1	-	TRBJ1-3	TGCGCCAGCAGCTTTGGAGGAACCGCTGGAAACACCATATATTTT	CASSFGGTAGNTIYF
-	TRBV12-3/TRBV12-4	-	TRBJ1-5	TGTGCCAGCAGTTTCAGTAGCAATCAGCCCCAGCATTTT	CASSFSSNQPQHF
-	TRBV7-3	-	TRBJ2-2	TGTGCCAGCAGCTCCAGGGGGACTGGGGGCACCGGGGAGCTGTTTTTT	CASSSRGTGGTGELFF
-	TRBV7-2	TRBD1	TRBJ1-5	TGTGCCAGCAGCCCGGGACAGGGGTATCAGCCCCAGCATTTT	CASSPGQGYQPQHF
-	TRBV4-1	-	TRBJ1-4	TGCGCCAGCAGCCAAACCGGGACCCTAAATGAAAAACTGTTTTTT	CASSQTGTLNEKLFF
-	TRBV20-1	-	TRBJ2-5	TGCAGTGCCCACTTGTCACGGACCCAGTACTTC	CSAHLSRTQYF
-	TRBV2	-	TRBJ1-1	TGTGCCAGCAGTCTGGGCCGTGACACTGAAGCTTTCTTT	CASSLGRDTEAFF
-	TRBV5-6	-	TRBJ1-2	TGTGCCAGCAGCTTGGGGTCCAACTATGGCTACACCTTC	CASSLGSNYGYTF
-	TRBV7-2	-	TRBJ1-6	TGTGCCAGCAGCTTAGACACGAGACAATTGCTTAATTCACCCCTCCACTTT	CASSLDTRQLLNSPLHF
-	TRBV29-1	-	TRBJ2-1	TGCAGCGTTACTAGGATATACAATGAGCAGTTCTTC	CSVTRIYNEQFF
once	TRBV6-6	-	TRBJ1-3	TGTGCCAGCAGTTACACGAGCTCTGGAAACACCATATATTTT	CASSYTSSGNTIYF
-	TRBV6-5	-	TRBJ1-1	TGTGCCAGTTTCAAAGGGAGGGCCGTTGAAGCTTTCTTT	CASFKGRAVEAFF
-	TRBV7-9	-	TRBJ2-1	TGTGCCAGCAGCCGTCTTAGCGTCCGGGCTGAGCAGTTCTTC	CASSRLSVRAEQFF
-	TRBV2	TRBD1	TRBJ1-1	TGTGCCAGCGACAGGGGAAGGGGCACTGAAGCTTTCTTT	CASDRGRGTEAFF
-	TRBV30	-	TRBJ1-1	TGTGCCTGGAGTGTAGGTTGGACTGAAGCTTTCTTT	CAWSVGWTEAFF
-	TRBV4-3	-	TRBJ1-1	TGCGCCAGCAGCCTCGAGGCGCGGGTCGGCACTGAAGCTTTCTTT	CASSLEARVGTEAFF
-	TRBV9	-	TRBJ1-1	TGTGCCAGCAGCAGCCCGGGTACTGAAGCTTTCTTT	CASSSPGTEAFF
once	TRBV7-9	TRBD1	TRBJ2-2	TGTGCCAGCAGCTCTACAGGGGACACCGGGGAGCTGTTTTTT	CASSSTGDTGELFF
-	TRBV5-8	-	TRBJ1-6	TGTGCCAGCAGCACAACAGGAGTCTATAATTCACCCCTCCACTTT	CASSTTGVYNSPLHF
-	TRBV7-2	-	TRBJ2-3	TGTGCCAGCAGCTCCCCCTTAACGGGGATGGACACAGATACGCAGTATTTT	CASSSPLTGMDTDTQYF